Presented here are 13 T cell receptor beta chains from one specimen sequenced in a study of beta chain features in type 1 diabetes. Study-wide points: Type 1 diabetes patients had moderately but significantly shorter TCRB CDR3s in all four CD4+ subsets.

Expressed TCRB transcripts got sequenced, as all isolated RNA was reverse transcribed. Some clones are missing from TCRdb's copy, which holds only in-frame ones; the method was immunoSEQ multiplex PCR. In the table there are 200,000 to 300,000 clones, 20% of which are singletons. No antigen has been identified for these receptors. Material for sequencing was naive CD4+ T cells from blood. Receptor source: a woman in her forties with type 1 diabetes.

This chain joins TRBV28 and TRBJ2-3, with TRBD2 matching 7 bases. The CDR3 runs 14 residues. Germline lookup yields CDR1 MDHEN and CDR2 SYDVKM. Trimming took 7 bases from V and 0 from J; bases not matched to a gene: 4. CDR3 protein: CASTRLASTDTQYF. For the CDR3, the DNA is TGTGCCAGCACAAGACTAGCTAGCACAGATACGCAGTATTTT. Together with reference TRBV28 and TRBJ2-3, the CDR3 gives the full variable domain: DVKVTQSSRYLVKRTGEKVFLECVQDMDHENMFWYRQDPGLGLRLIYFSYDVKMKEKGDIPEGYSVSREKKERFSLILESASTNQTSMYLCASTRLASTDTQYFGPGTRLTVL.

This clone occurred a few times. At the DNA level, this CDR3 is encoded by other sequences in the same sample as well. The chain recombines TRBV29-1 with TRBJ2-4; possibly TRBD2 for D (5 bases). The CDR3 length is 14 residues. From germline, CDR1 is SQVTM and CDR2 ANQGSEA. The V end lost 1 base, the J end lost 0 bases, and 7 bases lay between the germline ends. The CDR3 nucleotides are TGCAGCGTTGAAGGAGGGCTAGCCAAAAACATTCAGTACTTC. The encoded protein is CSVEGGLAKNIQYF.

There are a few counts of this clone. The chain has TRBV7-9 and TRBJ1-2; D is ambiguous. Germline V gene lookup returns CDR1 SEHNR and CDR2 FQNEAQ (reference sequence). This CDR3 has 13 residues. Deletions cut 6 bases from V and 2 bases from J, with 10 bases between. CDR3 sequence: CASSSTPNYGYTF. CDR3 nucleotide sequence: TGTGCCAGCAGTTCGACACCGAACTATGGCTACACCTTC.

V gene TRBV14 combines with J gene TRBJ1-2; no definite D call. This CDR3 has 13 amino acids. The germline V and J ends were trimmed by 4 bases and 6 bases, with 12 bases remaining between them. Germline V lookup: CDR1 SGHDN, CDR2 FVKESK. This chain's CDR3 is CASSPRTSDGYTF. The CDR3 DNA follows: TGTGCCAGCAGCCCCCGAACGAGCGATGGCTACACCTTC.

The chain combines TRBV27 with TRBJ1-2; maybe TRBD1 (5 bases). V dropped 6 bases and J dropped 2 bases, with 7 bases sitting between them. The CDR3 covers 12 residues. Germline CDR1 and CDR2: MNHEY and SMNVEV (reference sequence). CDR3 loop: CASSDRNYGYTF. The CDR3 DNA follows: TGTGCCAGCAGCGACAGAAACTATGGCTACACCTTC.

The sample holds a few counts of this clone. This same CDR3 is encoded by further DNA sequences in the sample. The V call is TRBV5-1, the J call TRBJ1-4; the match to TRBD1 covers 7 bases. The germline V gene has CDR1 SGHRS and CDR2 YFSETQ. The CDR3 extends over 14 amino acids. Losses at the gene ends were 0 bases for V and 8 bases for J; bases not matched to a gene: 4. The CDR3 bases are TGCGCCAGCAGCTTGGGCGACAGGGCAGAAAAACTGTTTTTT. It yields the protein CASSLGDRAEKLFF.

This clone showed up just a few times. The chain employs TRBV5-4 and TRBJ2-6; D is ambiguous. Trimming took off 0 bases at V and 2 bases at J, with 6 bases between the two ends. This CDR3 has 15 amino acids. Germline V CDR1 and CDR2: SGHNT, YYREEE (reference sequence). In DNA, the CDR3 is TGTGCCAGCAGCTTGGTCACGGCTGGGGCCAACGTCCTGACTTTC. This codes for CASSLVTAGANVLTF.

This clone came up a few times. CDR3 loop: CASSARDREGEQYF. As DNA, the CDR3 is TGCGCCAGCAGCGCCCGGGACAGGGAAGGCGAGCAGTACTTC. This sequence joins TRBV5-1 and TRBJ2-7, with 9 bases aligning to TRBD1. The CDR3 has 14 residues. Looked up from germline, CDR1 is SGHRS and CDR2 is YFSETQ. The junction had 8 bases not matched to a gene; V was cut back by 4 bases and J by 6 bases.

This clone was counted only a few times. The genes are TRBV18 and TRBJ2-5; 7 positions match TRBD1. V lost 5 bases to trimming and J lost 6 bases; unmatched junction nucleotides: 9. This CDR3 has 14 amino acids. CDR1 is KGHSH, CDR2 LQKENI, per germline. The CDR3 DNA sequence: TGTGCCAGCTCATCAACAGGGGTCGGGCAGACCCAGTACTTC. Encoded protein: CASSSTGVGQTQYF.

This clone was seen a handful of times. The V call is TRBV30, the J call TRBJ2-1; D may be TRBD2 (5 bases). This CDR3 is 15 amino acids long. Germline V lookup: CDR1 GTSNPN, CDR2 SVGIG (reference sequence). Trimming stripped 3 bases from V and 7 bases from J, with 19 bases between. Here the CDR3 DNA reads TGTGCCTGGAGGACCCCCCGGGATCGTAGGAATGAGCAGTTCTTC. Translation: CAWRTPRDRRNEQFF.

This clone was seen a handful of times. In nucleotides, the CDR3 is TGTGCCAGCAGTTTCGCGGGGGTAGCGGGACAGGGGACAGATACGCAGTATTTT. It specifies CASSFAGVAGQGTDTQYF. The chain recombines TRBV28 with TRBJ2-3; 10 bases align to TRBD1. The J segment lost 3 bases and the V segment lost 3 bases, leaving 12 bases of the junction unmatched. The V gene's germline CDR1 is MDHEN and CDR2 SYDVKM. There are 18 residues in the CDR3.

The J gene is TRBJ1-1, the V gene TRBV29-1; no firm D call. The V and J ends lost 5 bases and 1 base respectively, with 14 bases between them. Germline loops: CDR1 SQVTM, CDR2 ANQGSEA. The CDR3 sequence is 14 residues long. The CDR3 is CSVMDFGPNTEAFF. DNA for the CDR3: TGCAGCGTTATGGACTTCGGGCCGAACACTGAAGCTTTCTTT. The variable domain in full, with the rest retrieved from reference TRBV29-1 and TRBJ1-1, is SAVISQKPSRDICQRGTSLTIQCQVDSQVTMMFWYRQQPGQSLTLIATANQGSEATYESGFVIDKFPISRPNLTFSTLTVSNMSPEDSSIYLCSVMDFGPNTEAFFGQGTRLTVV.

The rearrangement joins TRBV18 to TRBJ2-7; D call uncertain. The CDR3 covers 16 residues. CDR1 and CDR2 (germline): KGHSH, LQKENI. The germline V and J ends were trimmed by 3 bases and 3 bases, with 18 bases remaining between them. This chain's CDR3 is CASSPRLPGSYYEQYF. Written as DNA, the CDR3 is TGTGCCAGCTCACCCAGACTCCCCGGATCTTACTACGAGCAGTACTTC.